This T cell receptor (beta chain) derives from a study of blood T cell repertoires in COVID-19. Whole-study context: Sites in the United States, Italy and Spain provided acute and convalescent COVID-19 samples. T cells, B-cell-depleted T cells, or PBMCs provided the cDNA or gDNA that served as material.

Authors' data handling: Amplification of reference gene primers was used by the study to estimate nucleated cell counts. TCRdb keeps only in-frame clones here, not all; method: immunoSEQ multiplex PCR. That table gives V, J and clone size, and the DNA gave D and trimming. This table has roughly 100,000 clones, approximately 80% appearing once. This clonotype was sampled from a human donor in a cohort sampled during active COVID-19. Sequences were obtained from peripheral blood.

The CDR3 sequence is CASSEIKGGGTEAFF. The CDR3 region has the DNA TGTGCCAGCAGTGAGATAAAGGGAGGGGGCACTGAAGCTTTCTTT. The rearrangement uses TRBV25-1 and TRBJ1-1, with D possibly matching TRBD1 (6 bases). This CDR3 is built from 15 residues. Germline V lookup: CDR1 MGHDK, CDR2 SYGVNS. Trimming took off 3 bases at V and 4 bases at J, with 15 bases between the two ends. Full variable domain (remainder filled in from reference TRBV25-1 and TRBJ1-1): EADIYQTPRYLVIGTGKKITLECSQTMGHDKMYWYQQDPGMELHLIHYSYGVNSTEKGDLSSESTVSRIRTEHFPLTLESARPSHTSQYLCASSEIKGGGTEAFFGQGTRLTVV.